This T cell receptor (beta chain) came from a study of cytomegalovirus exposure and HLA in healthy donors. Study-wide results and caveats: A missense DCLRE1C variant was associated with V- and J-gene trimming of TCR beta chains in a later analysis, and an independent cohort replicated the association. A likely sequencing artifact accounted for one observed cluster of highly shared sequence variants. A later analysis showed TCR association rates differing by HLA locus, peaking at DRB1 and lowest at HLA-C. Overall, under 200 TCR beta chains were annotated as cytomegalovirus-associated.

This CDR3 has 15 residues. Germline CDR1 MGHDK, CDR2 SYGVNS. V lost 5 bases and J lost 2; bases outside the gene matches: 6. Details on this clone: Its antigen is not known.

Both 60 Vbeta primers and 13 Jbeta primers went into the PCR. This table comes from immunoSEQ multiplex PCR, and its TCRdb copy is limited to in-frame clones, with some not included. Of about 200,000 clones listed, 80% to 90% are singletons. This receptor was taken from a woman in her 30s in good health and CMV-seronegative. The V and J genes are TRBV25-1 and TRBJ2-5, with TRBD2 matching 9 bases. Sequenced input: PBMCs. Here the CDR3 DNA reads TGTGCCAGCAGTCCGGCGGGAGGGTCGCAAGAGACCCAGTACTTC. Its protein is CASSPAGGSQETQYF.